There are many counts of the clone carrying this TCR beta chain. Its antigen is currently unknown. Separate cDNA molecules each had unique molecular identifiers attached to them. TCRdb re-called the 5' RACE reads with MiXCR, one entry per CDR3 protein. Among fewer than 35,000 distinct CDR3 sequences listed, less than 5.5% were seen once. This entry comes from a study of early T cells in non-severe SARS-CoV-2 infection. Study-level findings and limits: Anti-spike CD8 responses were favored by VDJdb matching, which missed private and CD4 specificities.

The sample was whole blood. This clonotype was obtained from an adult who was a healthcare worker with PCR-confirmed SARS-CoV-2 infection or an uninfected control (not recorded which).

The CDR3 loop reads CASAGGPLGNTEAFF. DNA of the CDR3: TGTGCCAGCGCCGGGGGACCCTTAGGGAACACTGAAGCTTTCTTT. This chain links TRBV12-3 or TRBV12-4 with TRBJ1-1; weak D call: TRBD1 (5 bases). The V end lost 8 bases, the J end lost 1 base, and 17 bases lay between the germline ends. This CDR3 is built from 15 residues.